The 11 T cell receptor beta chains below come from one sample, sequenced in a study of blood T cell repertoires in COVID-19 (dated by TCRdb to 2018 to 2021). Library preparation was by the immunoSEQ multiplex PCR assay. TCRdb obtained this table from immuneACCESS and retained in-frame rearrangements with V and J assigned. These tables miss some clones; where compared with another copy, unresolved V genes account for less than half of the shortfall, and the remainder is unexplained. The sample profile shows some 220,000 clones; 82% of them were found once. Together, the top ten hold 5.2% of the sample. The sample was peripheral blood. These receptors were taken from a woman in her 70s with COVID-19, enrolled during active disease.

CDR3 coding DNA: TGTGCCAGCAGCCGCCGGGACAGGGATTCACCCCTCCACTTT. This translates into CASSRRDRDSPLHF. V is TRBV5-6 and J is TRBJ1-6; 9 nucleotides align to TRBD1. Germline CDR1 is SGHDT and CDR2 is YYEEEE. The junction had 4 bases not matched to a gene; V was cut back by 4 bases and J by 8 bases. There are 14 residues in the CDR3.

The CDR3 is CASSRQGPNTEAFF. The CDR3 nucleotides are TGTGCCAGCAGTAGACAGGGGCCGAACACTGAAGCTTTCTTT. The chain has TRBV6-2 or TRBV6-3 and TRBJ1-1; 8 bases map to TRBD1. From germline, CDR1 is MNHEY and CDR2 SVGEGT. This CDR3 has 14 amino acids. Trimming cost V 5 bases and J 1 base; bases outside gene matches: 3.

The chain carries TRBV6-5 and TRBJ1-6; a possible D gene is TRBD1 (6 bases). V was trimmed by 6 bases and J by 6 bases, leaving 15 bases between them. Germline-derived CDR1 and CDR2 are MNHEY and SVGAGI. The CDR3 sequence is 15 residues long. In nucleotides, the CDR3 is TGTGCCAGCAGCACAGGGCCTGTCCCTAATTCACCCCTCCACTTT. This sequence encodes CASSTGPVPNSPLHF.

The chain employs TRBV19 and TRBJ2-1; 8 bases are a match to TRBD1. The germline gives CDR1 LNHDA, CDR2 SQIVND (reference sequence). V lost 6 bases and J lost 5; bases outside the gene matches: 6. CDR3 length equals 14 residues. The CDR3 protein is CASSGRTGNNEQFF. Here the CDR3 DNA reads TGTGCCAGTAGCGGACGGACAGGGAACAATGAGCAGTTCTTC. Full variable domain (missing parts from reference TRBV19 and TRBJ2-1): DGGITQSPKYLFRKEGQNVTLSCEQNLNHDAMYWYRQDPGQGLRLIYYSQIVNDFQKGDIAEGYSVSREKKESFPLTVTSAQKNPTAFYLCASSGRTGNNEQFFGPGTRLTVL.

Worth noting for this clone: Distinct nucleotide sequences in the sample also encode this CDR3. CDR3 DNA sequence: TGTGCCAGCAGTTACTCGACCAGCGGGAGTAGAGAGACCCAGTACTTC. Its protein product is CASSYSTSGSRETQYF. The J gene is TRBJ2-5, the V gene TRBV6-2 or TRBV6-3, with 8 bases identical to TRBD2. This CDR3 spans 16 amino acids. Germline V gene lookup returns CDR1 MNHEY and CDR2 SVGEGT. V shed 0 bases, J shed 4 bases, and the junction held 7 bases outside the gene matches.

The rearrangement joins TRBV5-5 to TRBJ2-1, with D maybe TRBD2 (5 bases). The germline gives CDR1 SGHKS, CDR2 YYEKEE (reference sequence). The ends were cut back, 4 bases at V and 5 bases at J, with 16 bases in the middle. The CDR3 covers 15 residues. The CDR3 DNA reads as TGTGCCAGCAGCCTACTAGTTCCGGCCCACAATGAGCAGTTCTTC. This sequence encodes CASSLLVPAHNEQFF.

This chain uses TRBV6-5 with TRBJ2-5, with 7 bases identical to TRBD2. CDR3 length: 14 residues. V lost 6 bases to trimming and J lost 2 bases; unmatched junction nucleotides: 6. Germline lookup yields CDR1 MNHEY and CDR2 SVGAGI. Here the CDR3 reads CASRALGGQETQYF. CDR3 bases: TGTGCCAGCAGAGCCCTGGGGGGGCAAGAGACCCAGTACTTC.

The rearrangement joins TRBV3-1 (or the pseudogene TRBV3-2) to TRBJ2-7; 10 nucleotides align to TRBD2. J lost 5 bases, V lost 4 bases, and 5 bases had no gene match. From germline, CDR1 is LGHDT and CDR2 YNNKEL (reference sequence). CDR3 length: 14 amino acids. CDR3 DNA sequence: TGTGCCAGCAGCCTAGCGGGAGGCCGTAACGAGCAGTACTTC. Translating gives CASSLAGGRNEQYF.

The chain recombines TRBV28 with TRBJ1-6; D is possibly TRBD1 (6 bases). CDR1 is MDHEN, CDR2 SYDVKM, per germline. The CDR3 sequence is 17 residues long. The V and J ends lost 6 bases and 9 bases respectively, with 24 bases between them. CDR3 nucleotides: TGTGCCAGCAGGACCTTTTTTGGGGGCCGGGGTGGTTCACCCCTCCACTTT. Encoded protein: CASRTFFGGRGGSPLHF.

V gene TRBV19 combines with J gene TRBJ1-4, with 7 bases identical to TRBD1. The germline CDR1 and CDR2 sequences are LNHDA and SQIVND (reference sequence). With V trimmed by 5 bases and J by 5 bases, 8 bases remained unmatched. The CDR3 length is 15 residues. The CDR3 reads CASSPTGRKNEKLFF. In DNA form, the CDR3 reads TGTGCCAGTAGTCCGACAGGGAGGAAGAATGAAAAACTGTTTTTT.

This clone was seen only once. This chain links TRBV28 with TRBJ1-2; maybe TRBD1 (6 bases). The CDR3 has 15 amino acids. Germline assignment: CDR1 MDHEN and CDR2 SYDVKM. V lost 4 bases to trimming and J lost 2 bases, with 14 bases between them. The CDR3 DNA reads TGTGCCAGCAGTTCGCCAGGGGCAAACAACTATGGCTACACCTTC. Amino acid sequence: CASSSPGANNYGYTF.